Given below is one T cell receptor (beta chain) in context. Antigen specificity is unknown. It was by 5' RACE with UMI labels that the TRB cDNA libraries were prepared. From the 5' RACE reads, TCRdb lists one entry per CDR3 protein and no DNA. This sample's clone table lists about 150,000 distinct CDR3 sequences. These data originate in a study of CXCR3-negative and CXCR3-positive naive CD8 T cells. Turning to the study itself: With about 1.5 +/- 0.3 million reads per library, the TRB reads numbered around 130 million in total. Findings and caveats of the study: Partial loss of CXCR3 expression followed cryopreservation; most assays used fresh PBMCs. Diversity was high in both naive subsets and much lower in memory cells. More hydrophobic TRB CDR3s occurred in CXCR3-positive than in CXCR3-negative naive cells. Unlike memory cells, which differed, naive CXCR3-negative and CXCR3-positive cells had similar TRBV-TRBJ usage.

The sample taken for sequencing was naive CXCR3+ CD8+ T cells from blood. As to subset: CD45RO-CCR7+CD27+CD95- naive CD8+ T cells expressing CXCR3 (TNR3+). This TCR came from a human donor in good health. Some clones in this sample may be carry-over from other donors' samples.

The CDR3 is CSVPPAAVQEAQYF. This sequence joins TRBV29-1 and TRBJ2-5; TCRdb reports TRBD2, a call that lacks DNA to check it against. The CDR3 loop spans 14 amino acids. Germline CDR1 SQVTM, CDR2 ANQGSEA.